A selection of T cell receptor beta chains follows, all from one sample in a study of T cells in Graves' hyperthyroidism and ophthalmopathy. MiXCR was run by TCRdb on the multiplex PCR reads, yielding one entry per CDR3 protein. The sample consists of 550,000 to 700,000 distinct CDR3 sequences, about 14% of them appearing once. Material: blood. The receptors here all came from a woman aged 40 to 50 with Graves' ophthalmopathy. Both conserved end residues are part of each CDR3.

TRBV28,TRBJ2-7,CASRTSGSNEQYF
TRBV20-1,TRBJ1-3,CSARDVRLDGNTIYF
TRBV6-1,TRBJ2-5,CASSDNAETQYF
TRBV12-3/TRBV12-4,TRBJ2-5,CASSADRGRKETQYF
TRBV28,TRBJ2-7,CASSLPGQGSYEQYF
TRBV12-3/TRBV12-4,TRBJ1-3,CASRQEGAGGNTIYF
TRBV6-1,TRBJ1-5,CAGSSSYQPQHF
TRBV6-1,TRBJ2-5,CASFSGRAGGETQYF
TRBV5-1,TRBJ2-7,CASSLGPGTEFGYEQYF
TRBV4-1,TRBJ2-2,CASSQDRSRTGELFF
TRBV4-1,TRBJ1-1,CASSIGTGSEAFF
TRBV6-2/TRBV6-3,TRBJ2-1,CASSNRLASGGAEQFF
TRBV28,TRBJ1-5,CASTTVGPSPNQPQHF
TRBV12-3/TRBV12-4,TRBJ1-3,CASSFSRSGNTIYF
TRBV6-5,TRBJ2-7,CASSLTGLHEQYF
TRBV7-2,TRBJ1-2,CASSFEESDGYTF
TRBV24-1,TRBJ2-3,CATSDSTSYPTDTQYF
TRBV12-3/TRBV12-4,TRBJ1-5,CASRSRGIGNQPQHF
TRBV20-1,TRBJ2-5,CSARPWTEQETQYF
TRBV5-1,TRBJ1-2,CASSSTTGAAYGYTF